This T cell receptor (beta chain) is drawn from a study of beta chain features in type 1 diabetes. General study results and limits: Among patients with Type 1 diabetes, TCRB CDR3s were moderately but significantly shorter in every one of the four CD4+ subsets.

The germline CDR1 and CDR2 sequences are SQVTM and ANQGSEA. V dropped 4 bases and J dropped 5 bases, with 18 bases sitting between them. This CDR3 contains 15 residues. Every bit of the isolated RNA underwent reverse transcription, so sequencing read expressed TCRB transcripts. Sequencing used immunoSEQ multiplex PCR; TCRdb keeps in-frame clones, though not all of them. Found here are fewer than 650,000 clones, roughly a sixth of them singletons; the top ten hold approximately 0.087%. Heparinised blood was drawn once per donor, averaging roughly 0.11 L. Naive, central memory, regulatory and stem cell-like memory cells within the CD4+ compartment were sorted using CD45RO/CCR7/CD25/CD127/CD95/CD27. This clone has more than one count but fewer than ten. Its matching antigen is unknown.

This receptor was identified in a man younger than 35 in good health. Material for sequencing was naive CD4+ T cells from blood. This rearrangement joins TRBV29-1 to TRBJ1-5; a possible D gene is TRBD1 (5 bases). CDR3 bases: TGCAGCGTTGCCTTTTCCGCAGGGTCCGATCAGCCCCAGCATTTT. Protein product: CSVAFSAGSDQPQHF. The whole variable domain, filled in from reference TRBV29-1 and TRBJ1-5, reads SAVISQKPSRDICQRGTSLTIQCQVDSQVTMMFWYRQQPGQSLTLIATANQGSEATYESGFVIDKFPISRPNLTFSTLTVSNMSPEDSSIYLCSVAFSAGSDQPQHFGDGTRLSIL.